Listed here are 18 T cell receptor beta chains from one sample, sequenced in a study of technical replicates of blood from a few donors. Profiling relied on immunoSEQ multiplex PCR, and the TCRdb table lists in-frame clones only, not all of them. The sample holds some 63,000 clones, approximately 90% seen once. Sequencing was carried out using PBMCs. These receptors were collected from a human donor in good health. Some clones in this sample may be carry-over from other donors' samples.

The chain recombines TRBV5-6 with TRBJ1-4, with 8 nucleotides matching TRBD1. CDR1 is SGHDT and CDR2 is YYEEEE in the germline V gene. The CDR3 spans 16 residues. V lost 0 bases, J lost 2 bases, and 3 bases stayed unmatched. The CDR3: CASSLDRGFTNEKLFF. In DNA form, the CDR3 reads TGTGCCAGCAGCTTGGACAGGGGGTTCACTAATGAAAAACTGTTTTTT.

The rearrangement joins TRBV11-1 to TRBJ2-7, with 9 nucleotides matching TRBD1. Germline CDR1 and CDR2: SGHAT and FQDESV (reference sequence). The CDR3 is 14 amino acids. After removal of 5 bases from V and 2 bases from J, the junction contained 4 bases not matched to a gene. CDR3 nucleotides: TGTGCCAGCAGCCTCGACAGGGGGGCCTACGAGCAGTACTTC. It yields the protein CASSLDRGAYEQYF.

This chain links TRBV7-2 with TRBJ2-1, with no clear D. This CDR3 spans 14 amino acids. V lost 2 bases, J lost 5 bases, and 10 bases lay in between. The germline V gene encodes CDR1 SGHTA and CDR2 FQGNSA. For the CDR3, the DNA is TGTGCCAGCAGCTTAAACCCTAAAGACAATGAGCAGTTCTTC. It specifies CASSLNPKDNEQFF.

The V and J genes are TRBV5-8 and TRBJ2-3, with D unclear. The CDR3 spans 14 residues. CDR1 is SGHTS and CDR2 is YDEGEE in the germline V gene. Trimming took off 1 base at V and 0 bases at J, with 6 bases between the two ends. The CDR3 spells CASSLYGSTDTQYF. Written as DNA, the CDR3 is TGTGCCAGCAGCTTGTACGGGAGCACAGATACGCAGTATTTT. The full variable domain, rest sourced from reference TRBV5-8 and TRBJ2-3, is EAGVTQSPTHLIKTRGQQATLRCSPISGHTSVYWYQQALGLGLQFLLWYDEGEERNRGNFPPRFSGRQFPNYSSELNVNALELEDSALYLCASSLYGSTDTQYFGPGTRLTVL.

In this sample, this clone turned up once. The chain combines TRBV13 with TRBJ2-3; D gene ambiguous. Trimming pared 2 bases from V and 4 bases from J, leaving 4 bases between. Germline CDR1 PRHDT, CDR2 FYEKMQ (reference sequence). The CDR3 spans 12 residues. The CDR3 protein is CASSLYSDTQYF. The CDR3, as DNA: TGTGCCAGCAGCTTATACTCAGATACGCAGTATTTT.

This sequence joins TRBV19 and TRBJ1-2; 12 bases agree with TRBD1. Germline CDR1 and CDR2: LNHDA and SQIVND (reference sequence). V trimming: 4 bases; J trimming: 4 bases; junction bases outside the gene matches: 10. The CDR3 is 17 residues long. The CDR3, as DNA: TGTGCCAGTAGTAGAACCGGGACAGGGGGCCTCTCCTATGGCTACACCTTC. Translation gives CASSRTGTGGLSYGYTF.

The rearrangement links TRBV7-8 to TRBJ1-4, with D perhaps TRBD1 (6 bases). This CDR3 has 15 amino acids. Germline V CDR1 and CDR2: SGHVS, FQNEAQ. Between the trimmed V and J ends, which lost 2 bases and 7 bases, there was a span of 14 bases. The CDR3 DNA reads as TGTGCCAGCAGCTTAAGGGACATTGGGAGTGAAAAACTGTTTTTT. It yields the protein CASSLRDIGSEKLFF.

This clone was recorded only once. The CDR3: CSGGEGAGELFF. In DNA form, the CDR3 reads TGCAGCGGTGGGGAGGGTGCCGGGGAGCTGTTTTTT. The chain carries TRBV29-1 and TRBJ2-2, with 7 positions matching TRBD2. The CDR3 has 12 residues. V was pared by 7 bases and J by 6 bases, with 5 bases of the junction left unmatched. Per the germline V gene, CDR1 is SQVTM and CDR2 is ANQGSEA.

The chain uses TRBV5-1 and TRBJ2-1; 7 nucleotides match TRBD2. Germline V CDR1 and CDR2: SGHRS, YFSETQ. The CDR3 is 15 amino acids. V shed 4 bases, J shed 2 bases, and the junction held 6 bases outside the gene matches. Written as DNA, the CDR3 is TGCGCCAGCAGCCCCCGGGGGGTTCCCTACAATGAGCAGTTCTTC. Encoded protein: CASSPRGVPYNEQFF.

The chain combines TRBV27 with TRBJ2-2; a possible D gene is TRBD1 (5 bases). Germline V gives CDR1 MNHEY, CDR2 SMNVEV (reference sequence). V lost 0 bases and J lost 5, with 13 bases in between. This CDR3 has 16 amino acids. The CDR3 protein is CASSLSQGLGTGELFF. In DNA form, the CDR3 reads TGTGCCAGCAGTTTATCGCAGGGATTGGGTACCGGGGAGCTGTTTTTT.

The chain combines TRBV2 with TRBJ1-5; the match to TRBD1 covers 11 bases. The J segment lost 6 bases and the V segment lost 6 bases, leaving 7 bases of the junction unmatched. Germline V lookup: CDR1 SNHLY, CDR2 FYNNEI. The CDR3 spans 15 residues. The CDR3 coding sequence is TGTGCCAGCAGCGCCGGGACAGGGGGGAGTCAGCCCCAGCATTTT. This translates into CASSAGTGGSQPQHF.

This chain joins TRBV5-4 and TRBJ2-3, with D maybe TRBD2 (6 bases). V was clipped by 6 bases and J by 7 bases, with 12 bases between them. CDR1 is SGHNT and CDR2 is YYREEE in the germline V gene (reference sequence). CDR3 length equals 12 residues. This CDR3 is CASNRETNTQYF. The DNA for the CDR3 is TGTGCCAGCAATCGGGAGACAAATACGCAGTATTTT.

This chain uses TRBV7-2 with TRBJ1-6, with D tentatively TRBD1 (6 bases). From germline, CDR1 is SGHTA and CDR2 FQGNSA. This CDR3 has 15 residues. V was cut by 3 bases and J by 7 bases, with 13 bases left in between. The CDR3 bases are TGTGCCAGCAGCTTCGGACAGCCGATAAATTCACCCCTCCACTTT. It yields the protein CASSFGQPINSPLHF. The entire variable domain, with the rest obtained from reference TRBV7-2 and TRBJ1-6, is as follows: GAGVSQSPSNKVTEKGKDVELRCDPISGHTALYWYRQSLGQGLEFLIYFQGNSAPDKSGLPSDRFSAERTGGSVSTLTIQRTQQEDSAVYLCASSFGQPINSPLHFGNGTRLTVT.

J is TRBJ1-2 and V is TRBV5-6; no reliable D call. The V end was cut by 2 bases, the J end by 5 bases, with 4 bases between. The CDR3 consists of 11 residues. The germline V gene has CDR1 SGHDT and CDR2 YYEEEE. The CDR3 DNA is TGTGCCAGCAGCTTCCAGTATGGCTACACCTTC. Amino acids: CASSFQYGYTF.

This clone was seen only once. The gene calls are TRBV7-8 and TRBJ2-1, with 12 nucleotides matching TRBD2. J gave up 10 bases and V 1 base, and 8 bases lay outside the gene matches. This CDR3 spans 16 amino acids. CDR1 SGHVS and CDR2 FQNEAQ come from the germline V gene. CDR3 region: CASSLGLAGAPSEQFF. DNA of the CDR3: TGTGCCAGCAGCTTAGGACTAGCGGGGGCCCCTTCGGAGCAGTTCTTC.

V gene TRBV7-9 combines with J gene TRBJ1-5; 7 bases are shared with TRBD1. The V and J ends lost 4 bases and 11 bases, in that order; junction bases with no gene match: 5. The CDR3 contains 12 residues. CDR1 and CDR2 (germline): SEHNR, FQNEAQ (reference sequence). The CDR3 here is CASSSSGGSQHF. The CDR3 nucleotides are TGTGCCAGCAGCTCTTCAGGGGGGTCCCAGCATTTT.

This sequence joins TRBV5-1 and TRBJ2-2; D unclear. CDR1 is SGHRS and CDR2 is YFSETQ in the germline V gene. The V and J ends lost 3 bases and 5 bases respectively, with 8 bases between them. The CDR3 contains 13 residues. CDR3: CASSSYNTGELFF. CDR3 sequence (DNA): TGCGCCAGCAGCTCTTATAATACCGGGGAGCTGTTTTTT. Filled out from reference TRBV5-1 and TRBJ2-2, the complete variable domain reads KAGVTQTPRYLIKTRGQQVTLSCSPISGHRSVSWYQQTPGQGLQFLFEYFSETQRNKGNFPGRFSGRQFSNSRSEMNVSTLELGDSALYLCASSSYNTGELFFGEGSRLTVL.

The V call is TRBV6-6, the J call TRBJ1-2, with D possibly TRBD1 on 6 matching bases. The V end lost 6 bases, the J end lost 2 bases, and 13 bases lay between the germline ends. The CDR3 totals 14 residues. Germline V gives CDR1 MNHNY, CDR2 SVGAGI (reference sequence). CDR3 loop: CASSSVGQNYGYTF. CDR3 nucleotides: TGTGCCAGCAGCTCAGTGGGACAAAACTATGGCTACACCTTC.